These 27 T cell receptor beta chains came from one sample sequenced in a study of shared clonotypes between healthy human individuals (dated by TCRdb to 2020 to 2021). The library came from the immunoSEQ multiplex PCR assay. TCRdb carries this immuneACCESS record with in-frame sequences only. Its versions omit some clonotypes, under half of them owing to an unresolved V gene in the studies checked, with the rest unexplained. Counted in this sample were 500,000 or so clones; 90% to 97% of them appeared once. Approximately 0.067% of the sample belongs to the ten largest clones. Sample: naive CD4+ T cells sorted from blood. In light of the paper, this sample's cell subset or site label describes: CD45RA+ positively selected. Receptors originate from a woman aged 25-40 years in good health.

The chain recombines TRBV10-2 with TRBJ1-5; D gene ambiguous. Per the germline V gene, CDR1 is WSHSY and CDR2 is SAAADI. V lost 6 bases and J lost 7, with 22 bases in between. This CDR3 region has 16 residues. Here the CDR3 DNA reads TGCGCCAGCAGCCCTACTTTTTGGGGTTCGGGCCAGCCCCAGCATTTT. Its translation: CASSPTFWGSGQPQHF.

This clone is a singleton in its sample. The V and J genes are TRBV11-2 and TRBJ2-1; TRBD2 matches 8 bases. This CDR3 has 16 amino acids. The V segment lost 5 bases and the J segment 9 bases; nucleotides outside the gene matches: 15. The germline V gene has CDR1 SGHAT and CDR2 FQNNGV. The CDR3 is CASSTVYGTRGAEQFF. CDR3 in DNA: TGTGCCAGCAGCACAGTTTACGGGACTAGGGGCGCTGAGCAGTTCTTC.

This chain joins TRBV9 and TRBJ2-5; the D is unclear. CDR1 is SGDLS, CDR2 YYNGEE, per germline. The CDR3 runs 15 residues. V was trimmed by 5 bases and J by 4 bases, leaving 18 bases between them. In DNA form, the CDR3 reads TGTGCCAGCAGTGAGCTATCGAGCCCCCCAGAGACCCAGTACTTC. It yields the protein CASSELSSPPETQYF.

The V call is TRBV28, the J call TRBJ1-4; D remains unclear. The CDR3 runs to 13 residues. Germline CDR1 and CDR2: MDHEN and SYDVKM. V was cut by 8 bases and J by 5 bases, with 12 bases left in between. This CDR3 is CASLDVGNEKLFF. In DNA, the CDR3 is TGTGCCAGCCTGGACGTAGGAAATGAAAAACTGTTTTTT.

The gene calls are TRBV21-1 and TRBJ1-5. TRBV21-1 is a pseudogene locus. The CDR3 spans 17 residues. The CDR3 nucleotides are TGTGCCAGCAGCAAAGCTTATTGCCCGAGAAACAATCAGCCCCAGCATTTT. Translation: CASSKAYCPRNNQPQHF.

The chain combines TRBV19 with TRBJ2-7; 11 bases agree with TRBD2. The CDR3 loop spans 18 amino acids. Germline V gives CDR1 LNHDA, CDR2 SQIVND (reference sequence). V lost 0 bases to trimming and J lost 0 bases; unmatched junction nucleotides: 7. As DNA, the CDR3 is TGTGCCAGTAGTATAGATGCCCCAACTAGCGGGAGCTCCTACGAGCAGTACTTC. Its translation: CASSIDAPTSGSSYEQYF.

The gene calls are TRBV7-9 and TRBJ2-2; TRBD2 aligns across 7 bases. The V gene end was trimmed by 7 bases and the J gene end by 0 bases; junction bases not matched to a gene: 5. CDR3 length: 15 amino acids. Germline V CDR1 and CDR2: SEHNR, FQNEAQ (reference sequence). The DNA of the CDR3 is TGTGCCAGCACGAGCGGGGTTACGAACACCGGGGAGCTGTTTTTT. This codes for CASTSGVTNTGELFF. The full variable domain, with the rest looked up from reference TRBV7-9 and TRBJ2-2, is DTGVSQNPRHKITKRGQNVTFRCDPISEHNRLYWYRQTLGQGPEFLTYFQNEAQLEKSRLLSDRFSAERPKGSFSTLEIQRTEQGDSAMYLCASTSGVTNTGELFFGEGSRLTVL.

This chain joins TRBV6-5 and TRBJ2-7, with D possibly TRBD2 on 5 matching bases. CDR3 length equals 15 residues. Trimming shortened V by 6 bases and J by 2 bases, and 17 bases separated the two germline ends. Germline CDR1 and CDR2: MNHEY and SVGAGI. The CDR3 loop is CASREQAVETYEQYF. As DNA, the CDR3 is TGTGCCAGCAGGGAGCAAGCGGTTGAAACCTACGAGCAGTACTTC.

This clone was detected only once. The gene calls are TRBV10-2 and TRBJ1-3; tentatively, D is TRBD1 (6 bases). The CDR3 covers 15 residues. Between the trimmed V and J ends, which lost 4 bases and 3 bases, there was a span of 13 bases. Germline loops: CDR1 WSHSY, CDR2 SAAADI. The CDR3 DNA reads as TGCGCCAGCAGTGTAGGTGGGGGCTTTGGAAACACCATATATTTT. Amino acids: CASSVGGGFGNTIYF.

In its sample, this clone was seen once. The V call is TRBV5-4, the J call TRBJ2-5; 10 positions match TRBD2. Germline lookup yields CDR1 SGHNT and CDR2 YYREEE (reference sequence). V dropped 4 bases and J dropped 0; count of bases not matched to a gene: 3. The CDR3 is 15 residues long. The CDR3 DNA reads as TGTGCCAGCAGCGTAGGACTAGCGGACCAAGAGACCCAGTACTTC. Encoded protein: CASSVGLADQETQYF.

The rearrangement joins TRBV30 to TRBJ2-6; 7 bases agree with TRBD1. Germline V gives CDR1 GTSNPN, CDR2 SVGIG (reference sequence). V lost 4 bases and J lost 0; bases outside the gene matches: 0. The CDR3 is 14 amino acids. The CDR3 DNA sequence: TGTGCCTGGACAGGGGGCTCTGGGGCCAACGTCCTGACTTTC. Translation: CAWTGGSGANVLTF.

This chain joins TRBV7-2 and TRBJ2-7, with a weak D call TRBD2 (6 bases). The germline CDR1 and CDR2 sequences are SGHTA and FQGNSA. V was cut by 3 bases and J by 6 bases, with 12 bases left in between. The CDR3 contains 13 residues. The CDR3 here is CASSLREDGEQYF. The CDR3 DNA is TGTGCCAGCAGCTTGCGGGAAGACGGCGAGCAGTACTTC.

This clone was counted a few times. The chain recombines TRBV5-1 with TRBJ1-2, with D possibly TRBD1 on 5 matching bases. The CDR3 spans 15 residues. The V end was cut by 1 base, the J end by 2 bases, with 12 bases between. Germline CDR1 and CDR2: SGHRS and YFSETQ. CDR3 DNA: TGCGCCAGCAGCTTGTCGGGAGGGGAAAACTATGGCTACACCTTC. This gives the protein CASSLSGGENYGYTF.

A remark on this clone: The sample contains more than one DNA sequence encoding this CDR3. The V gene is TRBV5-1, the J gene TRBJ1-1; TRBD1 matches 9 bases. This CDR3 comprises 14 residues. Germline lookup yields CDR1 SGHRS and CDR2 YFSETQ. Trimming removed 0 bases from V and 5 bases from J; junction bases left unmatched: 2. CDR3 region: CASSLGQGGTEAFF. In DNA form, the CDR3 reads TGCGCCAGCAGCTTGGGACAGGGGGGTACTGAAGCTTTCTTT.

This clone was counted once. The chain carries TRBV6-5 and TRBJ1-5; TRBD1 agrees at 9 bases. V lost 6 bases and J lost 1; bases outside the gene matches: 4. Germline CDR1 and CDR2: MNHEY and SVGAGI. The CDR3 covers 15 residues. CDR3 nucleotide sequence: TGTGCCAGCAGCTCCGGGACAGGGAGCAATCAGCCCCAGCATTTT. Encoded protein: CASSSGTGSNQPQHF.

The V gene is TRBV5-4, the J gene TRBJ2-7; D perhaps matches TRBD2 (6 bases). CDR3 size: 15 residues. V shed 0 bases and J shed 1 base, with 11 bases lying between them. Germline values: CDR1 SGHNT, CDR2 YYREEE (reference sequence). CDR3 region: CASSLAASESYEQYF. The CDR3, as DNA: TGTGCCAGCAGCTTGGCCGCTAGCGAGTCCTACGAGCAGTACTTC.

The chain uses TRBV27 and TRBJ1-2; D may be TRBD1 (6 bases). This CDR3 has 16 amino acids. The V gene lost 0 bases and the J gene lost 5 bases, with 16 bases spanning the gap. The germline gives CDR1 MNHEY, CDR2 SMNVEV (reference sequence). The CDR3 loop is CASSLSFTGGVYGYTF. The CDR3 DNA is TGTGCCAGCAGTTTATCGTTTACGGGGGGCGTTTATGGCTACACCTTC.

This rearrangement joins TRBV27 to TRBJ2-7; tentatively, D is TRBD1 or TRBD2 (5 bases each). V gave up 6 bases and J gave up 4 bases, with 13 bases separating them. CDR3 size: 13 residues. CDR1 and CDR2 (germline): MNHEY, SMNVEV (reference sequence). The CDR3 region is CASRGVFRYEQYF. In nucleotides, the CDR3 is TGTGCCAGCAGGGGGGTTTTTAGGTACGAGCAGTACTTC.

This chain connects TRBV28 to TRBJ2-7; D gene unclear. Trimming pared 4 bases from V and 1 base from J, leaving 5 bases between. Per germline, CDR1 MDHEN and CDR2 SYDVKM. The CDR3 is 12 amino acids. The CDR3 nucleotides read TGTGCCAGCAGTTATTCTTCCTACGAGCAGTACTTC. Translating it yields CASSYSSYEQYF.

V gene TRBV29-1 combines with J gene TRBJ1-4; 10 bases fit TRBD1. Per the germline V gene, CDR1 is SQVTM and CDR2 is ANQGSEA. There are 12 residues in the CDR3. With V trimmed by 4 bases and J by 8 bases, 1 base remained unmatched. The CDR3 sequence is CSVGTGGEKLFF. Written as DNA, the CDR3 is TGCAGCGTTGGGACAGGGGGGGAAAAACTGTTTTTT.

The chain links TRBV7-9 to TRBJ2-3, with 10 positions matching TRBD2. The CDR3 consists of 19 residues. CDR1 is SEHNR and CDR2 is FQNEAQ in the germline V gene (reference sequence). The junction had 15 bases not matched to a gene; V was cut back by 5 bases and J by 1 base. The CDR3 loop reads CASSGRLAGIVEGTDTQYF. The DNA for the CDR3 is TGTGCCAGCAGCGGACGACTAGCGGGCATAGTGGAGGGCACAGATACGCAGTATTTT.

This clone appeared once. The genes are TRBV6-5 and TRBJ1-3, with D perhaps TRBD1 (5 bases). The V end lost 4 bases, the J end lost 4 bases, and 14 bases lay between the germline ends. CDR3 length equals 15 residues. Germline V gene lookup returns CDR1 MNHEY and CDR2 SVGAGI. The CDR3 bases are TGTGCCAGCAGTTTACAGGAATCTGGGGGAAACACCATATATTTT. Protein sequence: CASSLQESGGNTIYF.

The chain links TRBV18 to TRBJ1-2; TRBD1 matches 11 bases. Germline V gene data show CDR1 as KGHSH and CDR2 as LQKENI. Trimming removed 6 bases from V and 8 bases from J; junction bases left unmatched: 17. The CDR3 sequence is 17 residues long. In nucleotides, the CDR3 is TGTGCCAGCTCTCCTGGACAGGGGGCGTTTTCGACGAGGGGCTACACCTTC. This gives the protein CASSPGQGAFSTRGYTF. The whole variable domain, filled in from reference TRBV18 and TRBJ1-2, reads NAGVMQNPRHLVRRRGQEARLRCSPMKGHSHVYWYRQLPEEGLKFMVYLQKENIIDESGMPKERFSAEFPKEGPSILRIQQVVRGDSAAYFCASSPGQGAFSTRGYTFGSGTRLTVV.

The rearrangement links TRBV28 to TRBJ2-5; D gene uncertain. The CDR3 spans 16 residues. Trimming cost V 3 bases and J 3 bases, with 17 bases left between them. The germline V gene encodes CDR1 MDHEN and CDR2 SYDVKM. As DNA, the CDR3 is TGTGCCAGCAGTTTCCTGGGCCGCACCGGTAAAGAGACCCAGTACTTC. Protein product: CASSFLGRTGKETQYF. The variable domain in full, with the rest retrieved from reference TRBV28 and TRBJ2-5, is DVKVTQSSRYLVKRTGEKVFLECVQDMDHENMFWYRQDPGLGLRLIYFSYDVKMKEKGDIPEGYSVSREKKERFSLILESASTNQTSMYLCASSFLGRTGKETQYFGPGTRLLVL.

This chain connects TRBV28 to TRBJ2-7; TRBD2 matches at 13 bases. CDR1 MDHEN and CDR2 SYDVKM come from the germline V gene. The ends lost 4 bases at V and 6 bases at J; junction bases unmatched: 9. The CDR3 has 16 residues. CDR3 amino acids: CASSSSGTSGKGEQYF. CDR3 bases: TGTGCCAGCAGTTCGTCCGGGACTAGCGGGAAAGGCGAGCAGTACTTC.

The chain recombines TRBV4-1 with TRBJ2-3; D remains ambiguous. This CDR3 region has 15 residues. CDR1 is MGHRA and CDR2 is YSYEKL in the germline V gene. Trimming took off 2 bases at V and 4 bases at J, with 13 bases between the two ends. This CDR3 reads CASSQILGTADTQYF. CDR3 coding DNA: TGCGCCAGCAGCCAAATCCTGGGTACGGCAGATACGCAGTATTTT.

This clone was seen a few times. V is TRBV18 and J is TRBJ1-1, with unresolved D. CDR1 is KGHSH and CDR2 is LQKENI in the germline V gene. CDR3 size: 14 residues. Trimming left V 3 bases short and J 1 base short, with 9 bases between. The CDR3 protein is CASSPPLSNTEAFF. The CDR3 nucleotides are TGTGCCAGCTCACCCCCGCTCTCGAACACTGAAGCTTTCTTT. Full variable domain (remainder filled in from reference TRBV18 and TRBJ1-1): NAGVMQNPRHLVRRRGQEARLRCSPMKGHSHVYWYRQLPEEGLKFMVYLQKENIIDESGMPKERFSAEFPKEGPSILRIQQVVRGDSAAYFCASSPPLSNTEAFFGQGTRLTVV.